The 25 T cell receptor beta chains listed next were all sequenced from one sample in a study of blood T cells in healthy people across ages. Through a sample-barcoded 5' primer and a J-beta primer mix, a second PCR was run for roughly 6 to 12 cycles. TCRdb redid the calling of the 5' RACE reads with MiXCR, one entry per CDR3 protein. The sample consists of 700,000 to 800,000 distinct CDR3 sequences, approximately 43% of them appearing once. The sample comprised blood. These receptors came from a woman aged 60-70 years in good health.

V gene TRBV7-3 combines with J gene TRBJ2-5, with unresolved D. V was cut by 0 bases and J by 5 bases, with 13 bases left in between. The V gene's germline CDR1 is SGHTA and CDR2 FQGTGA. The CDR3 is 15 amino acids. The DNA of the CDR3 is TGTGCCAGCAGCTTAACGGGGATTAATGGGGAGACCCAGTACTTC. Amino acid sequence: CASSLTGINGETQYF. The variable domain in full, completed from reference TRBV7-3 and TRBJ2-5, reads GAGVSQTPSNKVTEKGKYVELRCDPISGHTALYWYRQSLGQGPEFLIYFQGTGAADDSGLPNDRFFAVRPEGSVSTLKIQRTERGDSAVYLCASSLTGINGETQYFGPGTRLLVL.

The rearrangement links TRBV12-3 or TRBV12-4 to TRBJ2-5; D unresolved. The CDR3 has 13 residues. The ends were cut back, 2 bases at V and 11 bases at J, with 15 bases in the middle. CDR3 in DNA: TGTGCCAGCAGTTTAAGGGTTTTCAGTGAGCAGTACTTC. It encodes CASSLRVFSEQYF.

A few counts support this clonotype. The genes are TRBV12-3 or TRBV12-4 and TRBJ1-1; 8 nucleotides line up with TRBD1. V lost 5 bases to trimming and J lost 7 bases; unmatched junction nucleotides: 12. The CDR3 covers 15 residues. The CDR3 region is CASSKGQALKNEAFF. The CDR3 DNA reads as TGTGCCAGCAGTAAGGGACAGGCCTTGAAAAATGAAGCTTTCTTT.

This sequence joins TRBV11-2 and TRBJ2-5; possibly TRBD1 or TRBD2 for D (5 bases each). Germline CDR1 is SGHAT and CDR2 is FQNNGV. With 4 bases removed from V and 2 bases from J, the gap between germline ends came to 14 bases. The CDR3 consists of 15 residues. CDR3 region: CASSYTRGRQETQYF. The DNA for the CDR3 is TGTGCCAGCAGCTATACTCGGGGCAGACAAGAGACCCAGTACTTC.

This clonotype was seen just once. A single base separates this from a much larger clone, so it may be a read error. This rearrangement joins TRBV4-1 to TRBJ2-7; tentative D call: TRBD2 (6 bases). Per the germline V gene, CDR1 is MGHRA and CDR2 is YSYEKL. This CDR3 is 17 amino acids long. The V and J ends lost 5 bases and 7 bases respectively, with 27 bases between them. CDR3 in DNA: TGCGCCAGCAGCGGAGGGGACCTCGTCCTATCCTACAATGAGCAGTACTTC. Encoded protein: CASSGGDLVLSYNEQYF.

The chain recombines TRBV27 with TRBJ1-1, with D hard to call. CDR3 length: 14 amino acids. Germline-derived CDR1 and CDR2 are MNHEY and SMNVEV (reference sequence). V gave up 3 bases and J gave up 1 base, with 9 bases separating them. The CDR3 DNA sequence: TGTGCCAGCAGTTTCGGGTCTCCGAACACTGAAGCTTTCTTT. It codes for CASSFGSPNTEAFF.

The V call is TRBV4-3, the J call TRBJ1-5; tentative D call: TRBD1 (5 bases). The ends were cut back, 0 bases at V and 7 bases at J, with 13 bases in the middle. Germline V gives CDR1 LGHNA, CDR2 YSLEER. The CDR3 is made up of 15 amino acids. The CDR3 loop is CASSQDYQGRQPQHF. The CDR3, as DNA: TGCGCCAGCAGCCAAGATTATCAGGGTAGACAGCCCCAGCATTTT.

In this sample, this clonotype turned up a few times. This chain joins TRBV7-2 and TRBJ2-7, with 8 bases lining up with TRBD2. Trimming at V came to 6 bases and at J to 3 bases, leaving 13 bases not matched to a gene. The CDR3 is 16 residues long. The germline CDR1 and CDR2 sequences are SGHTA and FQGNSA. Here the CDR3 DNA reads TGTGCCAGCAGTTTCGGGGATATGGCGGGGGGCTACGAGCAGTACTTC. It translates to CASSFGDMAGGYEQYF. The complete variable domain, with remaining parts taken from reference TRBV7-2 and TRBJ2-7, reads GAGVSQSPSNKVTEKGKDVELRCDPISGHTALYWYRQSLGQGLEFLIYFQGNSAPDKSGLPSDRFSAERTGGSVSTLTIQRTQQEDSAVYLCASSFGDMAGGYEQYFGPGTRLTVT.

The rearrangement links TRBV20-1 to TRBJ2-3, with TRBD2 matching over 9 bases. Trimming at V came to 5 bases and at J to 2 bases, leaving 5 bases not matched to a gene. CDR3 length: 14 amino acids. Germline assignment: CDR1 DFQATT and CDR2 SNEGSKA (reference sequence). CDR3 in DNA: TGCAGTGCTCGGACTAGCGATCACACAGATACGCAGTATTTT. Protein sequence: CSARTSDHTDTQYF.

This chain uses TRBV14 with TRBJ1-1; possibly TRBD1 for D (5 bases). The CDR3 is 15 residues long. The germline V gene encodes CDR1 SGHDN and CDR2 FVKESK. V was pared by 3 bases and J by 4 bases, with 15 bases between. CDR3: CASSHPGGARTEAFF. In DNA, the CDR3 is TGTGCCAGCAGCCACCCAGGTGGGGCGCGCACTGAAGCTTTCTTT.

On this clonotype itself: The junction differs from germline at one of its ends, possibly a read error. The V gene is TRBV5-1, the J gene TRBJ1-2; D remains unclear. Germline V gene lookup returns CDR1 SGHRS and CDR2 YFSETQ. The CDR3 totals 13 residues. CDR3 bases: TGCGCCGGCAGCCCGGTTGCGGAGTATGGCTACACCTTC. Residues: CAGSPVAEYGYTF.

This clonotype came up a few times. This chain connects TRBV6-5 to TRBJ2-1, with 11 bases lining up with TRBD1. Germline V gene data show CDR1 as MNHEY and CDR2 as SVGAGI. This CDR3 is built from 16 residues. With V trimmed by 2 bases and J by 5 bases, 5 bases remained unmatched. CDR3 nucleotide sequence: TGTGCCAGCAGTTACAGGGGACAGGGGGTGAACAATGAGCAGTTCTTC. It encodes CASSYRGQGVNNEQFF.

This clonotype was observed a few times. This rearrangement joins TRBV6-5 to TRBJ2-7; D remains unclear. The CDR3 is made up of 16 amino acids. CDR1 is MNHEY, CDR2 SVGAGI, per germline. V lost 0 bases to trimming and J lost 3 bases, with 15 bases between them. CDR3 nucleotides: TGTGCCAGCAGTTACTCTCCCGTATGGGCGGACTACGAGCAGTACTTC. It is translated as CASSYSPVWADYEQYF.

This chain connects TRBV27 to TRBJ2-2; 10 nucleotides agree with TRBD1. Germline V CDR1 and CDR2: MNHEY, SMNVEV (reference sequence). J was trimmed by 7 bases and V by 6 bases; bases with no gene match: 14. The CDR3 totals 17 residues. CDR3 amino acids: CASSQQPGQGKVGELFF. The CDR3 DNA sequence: TGTGCCAGCAGCCAACAGCCGGGACAGGGGAAGGTCGGGGAGCTGTTTTTT.

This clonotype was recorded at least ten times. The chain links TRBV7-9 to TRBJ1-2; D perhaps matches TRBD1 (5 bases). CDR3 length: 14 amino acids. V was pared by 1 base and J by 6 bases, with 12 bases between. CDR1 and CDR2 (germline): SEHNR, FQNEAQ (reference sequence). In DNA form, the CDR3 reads TGTGCCAGCAGCTTAGAGGGCAGGGTCGATGGCTACACCTTC. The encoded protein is CASSLEGRVDGYTF.

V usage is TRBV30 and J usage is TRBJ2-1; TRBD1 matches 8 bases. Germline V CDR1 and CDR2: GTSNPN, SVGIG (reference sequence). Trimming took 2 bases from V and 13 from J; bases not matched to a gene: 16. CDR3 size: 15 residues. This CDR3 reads CAWSTGQGWEETQFF. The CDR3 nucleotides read TGTGCCTGGAGTACCGGACAGGGCTGGGAAGAGACCCAGTTCTTC.

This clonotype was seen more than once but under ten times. This CDR3 is CASSLLRGQHYGYTF. CDR3 DNA sequence: TGCGCCAGCAGTCTTCTCAGGGGGCAGCACTATGGCTACACCTTC. The rearrangement joins TRBV23-1 to TRBJ1-2; TRBD1 matches at 8 bases. TRBV23-1 is reported as an ORF; its role is uncertain. CDR3 size: 15 residues. V was clipped by 4 bases and J by 3 bases; unmatched bases: 7.

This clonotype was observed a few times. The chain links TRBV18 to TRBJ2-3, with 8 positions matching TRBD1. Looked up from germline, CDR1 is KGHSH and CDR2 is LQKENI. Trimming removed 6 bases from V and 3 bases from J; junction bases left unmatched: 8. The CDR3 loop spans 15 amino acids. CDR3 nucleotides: TGTGCCAGCTCCCCGAGGCAGGGGGCAACAGATACGCAGTATTTT. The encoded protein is CASSPRQGATDTQYF.

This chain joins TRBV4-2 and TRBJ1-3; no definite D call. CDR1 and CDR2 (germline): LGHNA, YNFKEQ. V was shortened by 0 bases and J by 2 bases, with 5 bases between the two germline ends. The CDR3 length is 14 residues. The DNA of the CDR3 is TGTGCCAGCAGCCAAGACGTGGCTGGAAACACCATATATTTT. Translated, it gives CASSQDVAGNTIYF.

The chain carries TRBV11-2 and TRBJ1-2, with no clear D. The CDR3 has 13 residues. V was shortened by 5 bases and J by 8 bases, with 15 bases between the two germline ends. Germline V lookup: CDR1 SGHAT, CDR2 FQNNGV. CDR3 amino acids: CASSQDFGRGYTF. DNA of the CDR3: TGTGCCAGCAGCCAAGATTTCGGACGGGGCTACACCTTC.

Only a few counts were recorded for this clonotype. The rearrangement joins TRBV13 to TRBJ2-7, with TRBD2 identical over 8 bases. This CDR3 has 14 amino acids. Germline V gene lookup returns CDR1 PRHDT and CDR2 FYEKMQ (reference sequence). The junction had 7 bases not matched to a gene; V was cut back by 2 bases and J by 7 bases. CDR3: CASSLREGREEQYF. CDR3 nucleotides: TGTGCCAGCAGCTTACGGGAGGGCCGGGAAGAGCAGTACTTC.

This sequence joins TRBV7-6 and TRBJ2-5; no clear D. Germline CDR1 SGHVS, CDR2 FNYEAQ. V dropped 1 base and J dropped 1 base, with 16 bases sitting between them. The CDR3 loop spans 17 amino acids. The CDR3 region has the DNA TGTGCCAGCAGCTTAGGAAGGTTATTGAATCTCCAAGAGACCCAGTACTTC. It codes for CASSLGRLLNLQETQYF.

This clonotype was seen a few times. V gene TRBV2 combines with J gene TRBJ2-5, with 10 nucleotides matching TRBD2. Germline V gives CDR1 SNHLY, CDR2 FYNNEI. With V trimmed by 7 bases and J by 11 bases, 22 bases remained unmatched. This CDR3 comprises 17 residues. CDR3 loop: CASILLTSGDTINEQYF. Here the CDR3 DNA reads TGTGCCAGCATCCTCCTAACTAGCGGGGATACCATCAATGAGCAGTACTTC.

In DNA, the CDR3 is TGTGCCAGCAGCCCAAGGAGAGCTCCTGAGCAGTTCTTC. The encoded protein is CASSPRRAPEQFF. The chain recombines TRBV7-3 with TRBJ2-1; D gene uncertain. This CDR3 region has 13 residues. Germline CDR1 SGHTA, CDR2 FQGTGA. V was cut by 5 bases and J by 9 bases, with 14 bases left in between. Using reference TRBV7-3 and TRBJ2-1 for the parts outside the CDR3, the full variable domain is GAGVSQTPSNKVTEKGKYVELRCDPISGHTALYWYRQSLGQGPEFLIYFQGTGAADDSGLPNDRFFAVRPEGSVSTLKIQRTERGDSAVYLCASSPRRAPEQFFGPGTRLTVL.

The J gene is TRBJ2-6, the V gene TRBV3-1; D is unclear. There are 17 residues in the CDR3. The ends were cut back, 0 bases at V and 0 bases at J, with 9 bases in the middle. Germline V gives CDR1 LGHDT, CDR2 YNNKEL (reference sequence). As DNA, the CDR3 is TGTGCCAGCAGCCAAGAGCACAGATACTCTGGGGCCAACGTCCTGACTTTC. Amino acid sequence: CASSQEHRYSGANVLTF.